The 26 T cell receptor beta chains presented below share a single source sample, sequenced in a study of response to subunit inactivated influenza vaccine. TCRdb itself ran the RT-PCR reads through MiXCR, one entry per CDR3 protein. In the table there are some 520,000 distinct CDR3 sequences, 16% of which are singletons. This specimen was CD4+ T cells sorted from PBMCs, taken 23 to 25 months after vaccination. These receptors all come from a man aged 50-75 years who received an inactivated influenza vaccine.

The chain links TRBV5-1 to TRBJ1-4; maybe TRBD1 (6 bases). The CDR3 is 14 amino acids. V was cut by 7 bases and J by 2 bases, with 12 bases left in between. Germline V gene sequence: CDR1 SGHRS, CDR2 YFSETQ. CDR3 loop: CASRTQGTNEKLFF. The CDR3 DNA sequence: TGCGCCAGCCGGACTCAGGGGACTAATGAAAAACTGTTTTTT.

The chain carries TRBV10-3 and TRBJ2-7; D is possibly TRBD2 (5 bases). V lost 7 bases, J lost 4 bases, and 11 bases lay in between. CDR3 length equals 12 residues. The germline V gene has CDR1 ENHRY and CDR2 SYGVKD. CDR3 protein: CAITAGGYEQYF. In nucleotides, the CDR3 is TGTGCCATCACTGCTGGCGGGTACGAGCAGTACTTC.

This clonotype was detected a few times. V and J are TRBV3-1 and TRBJ2-1, with TRBD2 matching 13 bases. V gave up 0 bases and J gave up 12 bases; unmatched junction bases: 5. The CDR3 is 15 amino acids. The germline V gene has CDR1 LGHDT and CDR2 YNNKEL (reference sequence). As DNA, the CDR3 is TGTGCCAGCAGCCAAGAAGGGACTAGCGGGAAAGGGCAGTTCTTC. Encoded protein: CASSQEGTSGKGQFF.

Concerning this clonotype itself: This may be a read error: a much more frequent sequence differs by one nucleotide. The chain has TRBV3-1 and TRBJ2-3; 8 nucleotides agree with TRBD2. The CDR3 contains 17 residues. Germline CDR1 and CDR2: LGHDT and YNNKEL (reference sequence). CDR3 residues: CTSSQDGLALSPYTQYF. The CDR3 bases are TGTACCAGCAGCCAGGACGGACTAGCCTTGTCCCCTTATACGCAGTATTTT.

This clonotype was recorded a few times. The genes are TRBV14 and TRBJ1-4; 7 bases are shared with TRBD1. Germline loops: CDR1 SGHDN, CDR2 FVKESK. V lost 4 bases, J lost 4 bases, and 6 bases stayed unmatched. The CDR3 sequence is 15 residues long. The CDR3 protein is CASSRNRGRNEKLFF. The CDR3 DNA reads as TGTGCCAGCAGCCGGAACAGGGGCCGTAATGAAAAACTGTTTTTT.

The CDR3, as DNA: TGTGCCAGCAGTGAAGACAGGTCTGGGGCCAACGTCCTGACTTTC. It specifies CASSEDRSGANVLTF. The genes are TRBV6-1 and TRBJ2-6, with D possibly being TRBD1 (5 bases). Trimming left V 1 base short and J 1 base short, with 5 bases between. This CDR3 has 15 amino acids. Germline lookup yields CDR1 MNHNS and CDR2 SASEGT.

This clonotype was detected a few times. V and J are TRBV7-6 and TRBJ2-7; 7 bases agree with TRBD1. V lost 5 bases, J lost 2 bases, and 6 bases stayed unmatched. The CDR3 is made up of 14 amino acids. CDR1 is SGHVS and CDR2 is FNYEAQ in the germline V gene. The CDR3 reads CASSRGQATYEQYF. DNA of the CDR3: TGTGCCAGCAGCCGAGGACAGGCCACCTACGAGCAGTACTTC. The whole variable domain, filled in from reference TRBV7-6 and TRBJ2-7, reads GAGVSQSPRYKVTKRGQDVALRCDPISGHVSLYWYRQALGQGPEFLTYFNYEAQQDKSGLPNDRFSAERPEGSISTLTIQRTEQRDSAMYRCASSRGQATYEQYFGPGTRLTVT.

This clonotype was counted between two and nine times. The genes are TRBV2 and TRBJ1-1; D is undetermined. V lost 1 base, J lost 12 bases, and 9 bases lay in between. The germline gives CDR1 SNHLY, CDR2 FYNNEI. This CDR3 contains 11 residues. DNA of the CDR3: TGTGCCAGCAGTGAAGAGGCCGGCCCTTTCTTT. This gives the protein CASSEEAGPFF.

This clonotype turned up a few times. This rearrangement joins TRBV5-1 to TRBJ1-1; D is uncertain. The germline V gene has CDR1 SGHRS and CDR2 YFSETQ. Deletions cut 4 bases from V and 1 base from J, with 14 bases between. The CDR3 totals 15 residues. DNA of the CDR3: TGCGCCAGCAGCGCTAGCCCGACATCGAACACTGAAGCTTTCTTT. Translation gives CASSASPTSNTEAFF.

The table lists this clonotype with a few counts. The gene calls are TRBV7-6 and TRBJ1-5, with D maybe TRBD1 (5 bases). The CDR3 has 13 residues. V gave up 7 bases and J gave up 3 bases, with 10 bases separating them. Germline-derived CDR1 and CDR2 are SGHVS and FNYEAQ. The CDR3 loop is CASTAGPNQPQHF. CDR3 DNA: TGTGCCAGCACGGCAGGGCCCAATCAGCCCCAGCATTTT. The full variable domain, its missing parts supplied by reference TRBV7-6 and TRBJ1-5, is GAGVSQSPRYKVTKRGQDVALRCDPISGHVSLYWYRQALGQGPEFLTYFNYEAQQDKSGLPNDRFSAERPEGSISTLTIQRTEQRDSAMYRCASTAGPNQPQHFGDGTRLSIL.

The chain recombines TRBV6-1 with TRBJ2-7, with D unclear. Germline loops: CDR1 MNHNS, CDR2 SASEGT. Trimming removed 8 bases at V and 0 bases at J, with 17 bases between. The CDR3 totals 15 residues. CDR3 nucleotide sequence: TGTGCCAGCGGACCCCTAAGGCTGAGCTCCTACGAGCAGTACTTC. Protein: CASGPLRLSSYEQYF.

The chain recombines TRBV19 with TRBJ2-1; TRBD2 aligns across 7 bases. This CDR3 is 16 amino acids long. CDR1 LNHDA and CDR2 SQIVND come from the germline V gene (reference sequence). The V and J ends lost 8 bases and 3 bases, in that order; junction bases with no gene match: 13. The CDR3 spells CASGDTASGYYNEQFF. The CDR3 DNA follows: TGTGCCAGTGGGGATACGGCTAGCGGATACTACAATGAGCAGTTCTTC.

Comments on this clonotype: The junction departs from the called germline gene at one end, perhaps through a read error. The CDR3 nucleotides read TGCGCCAGCAGCTTGGACGGGAGGGCAGGAGAGACCCGGTACTTC. It encodes CASSLDGRAGETRYF. This chain connects TRBV5-1 to TRBJ2-5; 8 positions match TRBD2. The CDR3 spans 15 residues. Germline CDR1 reads SGHRS; CDR2 reads YFSETQ.

This clonotype has at least ten counts. CDR3 sequence: CASSLGPQRGGPQTSTDTQYF. The CDR3, as DNA: TGTGCCAGCAGTTTGGGCCCTCAGAGGGGGGGTCCACAGACGTCCACAGATACGCAGTATTTT. The chain employs TRBV28 and TRBJ2-3, with a possible D match to TRBD2 (7 bases). Germline V gives CDR1 MDHEN, CDR2 SYDVKM. This CDR3 has 21 amino acids. The V end was cut by 3 bases, the J end by 2 bases, with 30 bases between.

V and J are TRBV27 and TRBJ2-7; 7 positions match TRBD1. The CDR3 is 15 residues long. With 0 bases clipped from V and 2 bases from J, the junction kept 4 bases outside the gene matches. CDR1 MNHEY and CDR2 SMNVEV come from the germline V gene (reference sequence). CDR3 residues: CASSLSPTGTYEQYF. DNA of the CDR3: TGTGCCAGCAGTTTATCCCCGACAGGGACCTACGAGCAGTACTTC.

V is TRBV27 and J is TRBJ2-7; the match to TRBD2 covers 7 bases. With V trimmed by 5 bases and J by 4 bases, 5 bases remained unmatched. The germline gives CDR1 MNHEY, CDR2 SMNVEV (reference sequence). CDR3 length equals 13 residues. The CDR3 loop is CASSREVRYEQYF. In DNA form, the CDR3 reads TGTGCCAGCAGTCGGGAGGTGAGGTACGAGCAGTACTTC.

The chain couples TRBV7-9 to TRBJ2-5; D perhaps matches TRBD1 (5 bases). The V gene's germline CDR1 is SEHNR and CDR2 FQNEAQ (reference sequence). The CDR3 spans 12 residues. Trimming left V 5 bases short and J 5 bases short, with 9 bases between. The CDR3 loop reads CASSEAGETQYF. The CDR3 region has the DNA TGTGCCAGCAGCGAGGCAGGGGAGACCCAGTACTTC. The whole variable domain, filled in from reference TRBV7-9 and TRBJ2-5, reads DTGVSQNPRHKITKRGQNVTFRCDPISEHNRLYWYRQTLGQGPEFLTYFQNEAQLEKSRLLSDRFSAERPKGSFSTLEIQRTEQGDSAMYLCASSEAGETQYFGPGTRLLVL.

The chain joins TRBV24-1 to TRBJ2-1; 9 bases align to TRBD1. The length of the CDR3 is 16 residues. V lost 3 bases and J lost 7; bases outside the gene matches: 9. The germline CDR1 and CDR2 sequences are KGHDR and SFDVKD. The CDR3 loop is CATSDQEGQGGNEQFF. In DNA, the CDR3 is TGTGCCACCAGTGATCAAGAGGGACAGGGTGGAAATGAGCAGTTCTTC.

The rearrangement joins TRBV6-2 or TRBV6-3 to TRBJ2-7; D tentatively reads TRBD1 or TRBD2 (5 bases each). The CDR3 contains 14 residues. V gave up 7 bases and J gave up 5 bases, with 18 bases separating them. Per the germline V gene, CDR1 is MNHEY and CDR2 is SVGEGT. The CDR3 region has the DNA TGTGCCAGCACAGGGACCCGGGCAATCCACGAGCAGTACTTC. Protein: CASTGTRAIHEQYF.

A word on this clonotype: One junction end does not reproduce the germline sequence, and a read error may be involved. V gene TRBV4-1 combines with J gene TRBJ1-4, with D maybe TRBD1 (5 bases). This CDR3 is built from 15 residues. Looked up from germline, CDR1 is MGHRA and CDR2 is YSYEKL. As DNA, the CDR3 is TGCGCCGGCAGCCAGTCCGGGACCGCTAATGAAAAACTGTTTTTT. Translation gives CAGSQSGTANEKLFF.

This clonotype was detected only a few times. This rearrangement joins TRBV4-2 to TRBJ1-2; unclear D gene. The CDR3 totals 15 residues. The germline CDR1 and CDR2 sequences are LGHNA and YNFKEQ. The V end lost 4 bases, the J end lost 7 bases, and 19 bases lay between the germline ends. For the CDR3, the DNA is TGTGCCAGCAGCCGGGTAGGGCGCCTAGTACCTGGCTACACCTTC. It specifies CASSRVGRLVPGYTF.

This clonotype was observed at least ten times. J is TRBJ1-6 and V is TRBV6-1; D possibly corresponds to TRBD1 (5 bases). The CDR3 runs to 14 residues. Germline loops: CDR1 MNHNS, CDR2 SASEGT. Trimming left V 6 bases short and J 11 bases short, with 17 bases between. The CDR3 reads CASSSYGGATPLHF. DNA for the CDR3: TGTGCCAGCAGCAGTTACGGTGGGGCGACACCCCTCCACTTT.

This clonotype was picked up one time. J is TRBJ2-7 and V is TRBV7-8; D is perhaps TRBD2 (6 bases). Germline V gene data show CDR1 as SGHVS and CDR2 as FQNEAQ. This CDR3 comprises 15 residues. Trimming stripped 5 bases from V and 1 base from J, with 15 bases between. CDR3 nucleotides: TGTGCCAGCAGCCGAACTCGACTAGAATCCTACGAGCAGTACTTC. It specifies CASSRTRLESYEQYF.

The chain combines TRBV29-1 with TRBJ2-3; 10 bases are shared with TRBD2. J was trimmed by 2 bases and V by 4 bases; bases with no gene match: 3. Per germline, CDR1 SQVTM and CDR2 ANQGSEA. CDR3 length: 14 residues. The DNA for the CDR3 is TGCAGCGTTGGAAGCGGGAGGGTCACAGATACGCAGTATTTT. Amino acids: CSVGSGRVTDTQYF.

The chain joins TRBV29-1 to TRBJ2-1; D gene unclear. Germline values: CDR1 SQVTM, CDR2 ANQGSEA. The V end lost 7 bases, the J end lost 0 bases, and 19 bases lay between the germline ends. The CDR3 runs to 16 residues. CDR3 loop: CSALAYRASSYNEQFF. Written as DNA, the CDR3 is TGCAGCGCCTTAGCCTACCGAGCCAGCTCCTACAATGAGCAGTTCTTC.

The chain couples TRBV2 to TRBJ2-1, with 11 bases fitting TRBD2. Per germline, CDR1 SNHLY and CDR2 FYNNEI. After removal of 7 bases from V and 0 bases from J, the junction contained 11 bases not matched to a gene. The CDR3 consists of 18 residues. The chain's CDR3 is CASTFRTSGRSSYNEQFF. The CDR3 nucleotides read TGTGCCAGCACCTTTAGGACTAGCGGGCGTAGCTCCTACAATGAGCAGTTCTTC.